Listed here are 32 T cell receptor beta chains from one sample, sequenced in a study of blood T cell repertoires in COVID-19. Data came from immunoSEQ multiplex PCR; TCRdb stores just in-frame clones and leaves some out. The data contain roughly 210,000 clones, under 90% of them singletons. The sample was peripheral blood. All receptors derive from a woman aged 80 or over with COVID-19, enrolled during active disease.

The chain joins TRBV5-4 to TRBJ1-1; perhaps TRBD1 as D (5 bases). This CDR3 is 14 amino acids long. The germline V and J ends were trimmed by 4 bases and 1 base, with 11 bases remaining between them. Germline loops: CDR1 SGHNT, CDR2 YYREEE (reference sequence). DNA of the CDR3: TGTGCCAGCAGCCGCACTACAGGGAACACTGAAGCTTTCTTT. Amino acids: CASSRTTGNTEAFF.

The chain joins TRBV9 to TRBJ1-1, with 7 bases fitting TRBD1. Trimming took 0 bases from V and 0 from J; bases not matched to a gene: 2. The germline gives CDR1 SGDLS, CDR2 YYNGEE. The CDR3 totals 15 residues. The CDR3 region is CASSVGGGLNTEAFF. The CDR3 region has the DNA TGTGCCAGCAGCGTAGGAGGGGGCCTGAACACTGAAGCTTTCTTT. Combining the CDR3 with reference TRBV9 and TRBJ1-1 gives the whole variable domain DSGVTQTPKHLITATGQRVTLRCSPRSGDLSVYWYQQSLDQGLQFLIQYYNGEERAKGNILERFSAQQFPDLHSELNLSSLELGDSALYFCASSVGGGLNTEAFFGQGTRLTVV.

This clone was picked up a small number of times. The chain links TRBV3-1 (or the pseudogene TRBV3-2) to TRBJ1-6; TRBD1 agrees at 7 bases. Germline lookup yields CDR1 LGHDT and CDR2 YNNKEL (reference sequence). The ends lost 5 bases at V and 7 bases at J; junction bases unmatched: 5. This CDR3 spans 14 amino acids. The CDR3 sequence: CASSSGTANSPLHF. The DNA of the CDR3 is TGTGCCAGCAGCTCCGGGACAGCCAATTCACCCCTCCACTTT.

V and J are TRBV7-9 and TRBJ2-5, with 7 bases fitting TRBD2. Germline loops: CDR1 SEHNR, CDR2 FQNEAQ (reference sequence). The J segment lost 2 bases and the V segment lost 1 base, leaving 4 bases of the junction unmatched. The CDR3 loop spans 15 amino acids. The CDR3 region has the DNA TGTGCCAGCAGCTTAGGCCTAGCGGAGCAAGAGACCCAGTACTTC. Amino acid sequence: CASSLGLAEQETQYF. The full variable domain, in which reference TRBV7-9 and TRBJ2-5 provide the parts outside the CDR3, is DTGVSQNPRHKITKRGQNVTFRCDPISEHNRLYWYRQTLGQGPEFLTYFQNEAQLEKSRLLSDRFSAERPKGSFSTLEIQRTEQGDSAMYLCASSLGLAEQETQYFGPGTRLLVL.

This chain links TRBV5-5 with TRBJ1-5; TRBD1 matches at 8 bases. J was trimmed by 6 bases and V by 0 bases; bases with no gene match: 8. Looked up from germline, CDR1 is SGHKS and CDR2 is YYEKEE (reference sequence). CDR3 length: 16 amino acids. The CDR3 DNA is TGTGCCAGCAGCTTGGAACAGTCGACAGGGGTTCAGCCCCAGCATTTT. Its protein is CASSLEQSTGVQPQHF.

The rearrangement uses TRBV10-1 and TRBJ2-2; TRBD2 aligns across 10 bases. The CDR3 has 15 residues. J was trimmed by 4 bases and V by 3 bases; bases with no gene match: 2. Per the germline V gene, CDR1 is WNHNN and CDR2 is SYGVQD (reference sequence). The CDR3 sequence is CASSEVAGGTGELFF. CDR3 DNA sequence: TGCGCCAGCAGTGAAGTAGCGGGGGGCACCGGGGAGCTGTTTTTT.

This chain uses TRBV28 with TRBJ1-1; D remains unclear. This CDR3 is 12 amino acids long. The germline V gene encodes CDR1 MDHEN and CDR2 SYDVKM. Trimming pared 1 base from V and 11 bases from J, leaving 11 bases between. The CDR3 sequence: CASSLSERQAFF. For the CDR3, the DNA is TGTGCCAGCAGTTTATCCGAGCGCCAGGCTTTCTTT.

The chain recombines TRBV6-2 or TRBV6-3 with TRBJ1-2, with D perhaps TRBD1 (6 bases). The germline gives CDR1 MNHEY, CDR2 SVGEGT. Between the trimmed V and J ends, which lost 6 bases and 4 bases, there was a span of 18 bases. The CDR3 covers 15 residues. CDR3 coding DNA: TGTGCCAGCAGCACGCGGGCACAGGGAAGCTATGGCTACACCTTC. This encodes CASSTRAQGSYGYTF.

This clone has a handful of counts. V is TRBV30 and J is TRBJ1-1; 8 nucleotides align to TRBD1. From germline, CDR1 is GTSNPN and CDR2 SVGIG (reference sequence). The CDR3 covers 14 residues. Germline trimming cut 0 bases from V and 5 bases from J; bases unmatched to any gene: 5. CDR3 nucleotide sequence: TGTGCCTGGAGTGTCGGGACAGGAAGGACTGAAGCTTTCTTT. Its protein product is CAWSVGTGRTEAFF.

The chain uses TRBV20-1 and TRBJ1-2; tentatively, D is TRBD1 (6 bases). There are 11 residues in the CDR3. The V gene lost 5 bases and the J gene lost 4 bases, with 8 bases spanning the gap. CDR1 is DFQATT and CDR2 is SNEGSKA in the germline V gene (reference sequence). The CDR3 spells CSAPDSYGYTF. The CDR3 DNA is TGCAGTGCTCCGGACAGCTATGGCTACACCTTC.

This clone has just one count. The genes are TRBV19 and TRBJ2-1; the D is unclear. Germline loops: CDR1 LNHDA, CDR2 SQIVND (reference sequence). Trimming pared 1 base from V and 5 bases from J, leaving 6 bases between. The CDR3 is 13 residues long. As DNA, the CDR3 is TGTGCCAGTAGTATAGGTGTTAACAATGAGCAGTTCTTC. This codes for CASSIGVNNEQFF.

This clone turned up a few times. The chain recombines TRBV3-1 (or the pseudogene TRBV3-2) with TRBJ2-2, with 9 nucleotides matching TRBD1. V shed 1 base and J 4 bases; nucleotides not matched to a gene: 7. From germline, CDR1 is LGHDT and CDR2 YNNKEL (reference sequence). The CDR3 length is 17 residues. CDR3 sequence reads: CASSQVGTGWGTGELFF. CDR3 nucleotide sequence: TGTGCCAGCAGCCAAGTAGGGACAGGGTGGGGCACCGGGGAGCTGTTTTTT.

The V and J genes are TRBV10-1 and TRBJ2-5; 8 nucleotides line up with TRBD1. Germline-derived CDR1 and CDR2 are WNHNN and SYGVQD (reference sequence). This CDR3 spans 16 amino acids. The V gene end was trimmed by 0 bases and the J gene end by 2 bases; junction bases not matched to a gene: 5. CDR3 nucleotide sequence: TGCGCCAGCAGTGAGTCGACAGGGGCAGGACAAGAGACCCAGTACTTC. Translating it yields CASSESTGAGQETQYF.

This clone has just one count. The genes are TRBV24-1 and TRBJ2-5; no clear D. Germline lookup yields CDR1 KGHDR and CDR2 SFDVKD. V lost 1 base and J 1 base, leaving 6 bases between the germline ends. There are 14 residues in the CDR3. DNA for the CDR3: TGTGCCACCAGTGATTTTAGGAGCCAAGAGACCCAGTACTTC. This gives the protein CATSDFRSQETQYF.

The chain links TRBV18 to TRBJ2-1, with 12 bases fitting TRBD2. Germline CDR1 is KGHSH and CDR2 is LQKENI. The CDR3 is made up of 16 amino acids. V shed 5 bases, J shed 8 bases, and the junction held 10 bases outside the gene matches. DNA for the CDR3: TGTGCCAGCTCAGAGCTAGGACTAGCGGGGATTGATGAGCAGTTCTTC. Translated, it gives CASSELGLAGIDEQFF.

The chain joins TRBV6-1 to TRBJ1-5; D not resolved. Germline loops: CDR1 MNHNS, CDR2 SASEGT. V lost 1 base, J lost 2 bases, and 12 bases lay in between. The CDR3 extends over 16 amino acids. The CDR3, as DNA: TGTGCCAGCAGTGAAGTTTTGAGGGCCGGCAATCAGCCCCAGCATTTT. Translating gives CASSEVLRAGNQPQHF.

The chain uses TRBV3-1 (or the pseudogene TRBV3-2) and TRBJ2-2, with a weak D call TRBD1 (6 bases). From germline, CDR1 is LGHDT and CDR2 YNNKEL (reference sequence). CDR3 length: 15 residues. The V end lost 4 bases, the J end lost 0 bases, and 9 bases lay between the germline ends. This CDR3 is CASSRSGANTGELFF. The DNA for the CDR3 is TGTGCCAGCAGCCGCTCAGGGGCGAACACCGGGGAGCTGTTTTTT.

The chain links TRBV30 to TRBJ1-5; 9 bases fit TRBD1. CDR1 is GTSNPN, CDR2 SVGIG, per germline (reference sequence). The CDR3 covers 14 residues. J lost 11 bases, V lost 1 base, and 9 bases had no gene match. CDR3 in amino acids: CAWSEDRGSLAQHF. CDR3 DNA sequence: TGTGCCTGGAGTGAAGACAGGGGGAGTCTAGCCCAGCATTTT.

CDR3 coding DNA: TGTGCCAGCAGATTGGGTGCGGGGAAGCAGTTCTTC. It codes for CASRLGAGKQFF. The chain combines TRBV12-3 or TRBV12-4 with TRBJ2-1, with D maybe TRBD2 (6 bases). The CDR3 totals 12 residues. V dropped 6 bases and J dropped 11 bases, with 14 bases sitting between them.

This CDR3 reads CASSRSGQPQHF. The CDR3 nucleotides read TGTGCCAGTAGCAGGTCAGGTCAGCCCCAGCATTTT. The chain combines TRBV19 with TRBJ1-5; D is undetermined. The germline gives CDR1 LNHDA, CDR2 SQIVND (reference sequence). V was clipped by 6 bases and J by 6 bases, with 9 bases between them. The CDR3 consists of 12 residues.

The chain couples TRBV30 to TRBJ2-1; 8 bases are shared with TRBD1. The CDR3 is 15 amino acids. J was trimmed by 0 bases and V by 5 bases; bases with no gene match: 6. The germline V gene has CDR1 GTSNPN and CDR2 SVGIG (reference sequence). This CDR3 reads CAWGSGGPSYNEQFF. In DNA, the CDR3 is TGTGCCTGGGGTTCAGGGGGCCCCTCCTACAATGAGCAGTTCTTC.

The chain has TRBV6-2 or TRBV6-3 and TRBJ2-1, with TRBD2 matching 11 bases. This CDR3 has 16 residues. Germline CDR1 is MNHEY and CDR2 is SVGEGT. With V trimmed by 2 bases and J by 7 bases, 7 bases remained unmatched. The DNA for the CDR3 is TGTGCCAGCAGTTACAATAGCGGGGGGGCGAGTAATGAGCAGTTCTTC. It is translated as CASSYNSGGASNEQFF.

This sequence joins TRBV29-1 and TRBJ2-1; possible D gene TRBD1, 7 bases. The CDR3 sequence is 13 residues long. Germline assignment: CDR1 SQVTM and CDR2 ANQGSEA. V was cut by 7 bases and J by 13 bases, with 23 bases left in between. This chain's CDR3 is CSARDSRERRQFF. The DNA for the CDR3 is TGCAGCGCCCGGGACAGTCGGGAGAGGAGACAGTTCTTC.

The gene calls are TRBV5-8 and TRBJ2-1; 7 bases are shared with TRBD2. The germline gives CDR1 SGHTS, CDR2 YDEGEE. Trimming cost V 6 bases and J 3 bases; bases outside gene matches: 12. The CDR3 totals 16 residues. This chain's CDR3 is CASTSRGGGLYNEQFF. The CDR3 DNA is TGTGCCAGCACCTCGAGGGGCGGGGGACTCTACAATGAGCAGTTCTTC.

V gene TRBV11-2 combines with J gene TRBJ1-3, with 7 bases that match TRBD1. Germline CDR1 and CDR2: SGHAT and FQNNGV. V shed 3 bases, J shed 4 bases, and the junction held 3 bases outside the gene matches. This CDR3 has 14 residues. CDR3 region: CASSLGTAGNTIYF. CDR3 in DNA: TGTGCCAGCAGCTTGGGGACAGCCGGAAACACCATATATTTT. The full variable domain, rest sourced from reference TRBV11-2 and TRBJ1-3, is EAGVAQSPRYKIIEKRQSVAFWCNPISGHATLYWYQQILGQGPKLLIQFQNNGVVDDSQLPKDRFSAERLKGVDSTLKIQPAKLEDSAVYLCASSLGTAGNTIYFGEGSWLTVV.

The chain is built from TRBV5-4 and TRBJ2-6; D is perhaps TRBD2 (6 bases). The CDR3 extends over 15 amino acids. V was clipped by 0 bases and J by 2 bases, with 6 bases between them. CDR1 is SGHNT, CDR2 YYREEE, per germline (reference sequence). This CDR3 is CASSLGGAGANVLTF. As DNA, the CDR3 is TGTGCCAGCAGCTTGGGCGGGGCTGGGGCCAACGTCCTGACTTTC.

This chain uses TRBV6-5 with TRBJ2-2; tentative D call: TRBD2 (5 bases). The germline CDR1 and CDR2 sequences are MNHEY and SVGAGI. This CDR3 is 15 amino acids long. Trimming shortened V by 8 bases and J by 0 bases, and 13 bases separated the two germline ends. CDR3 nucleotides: TGTGCCAGCGTCTCGTCCGGGGCGAACACCGGGGAGCTGTTTTTT. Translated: CASVSSGANTGELFF.

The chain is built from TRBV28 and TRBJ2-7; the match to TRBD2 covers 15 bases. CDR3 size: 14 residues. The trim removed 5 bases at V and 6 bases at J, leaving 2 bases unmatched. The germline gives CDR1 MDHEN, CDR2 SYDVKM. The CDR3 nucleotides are TGTGCCAGCAGTGGACTAGCGGGGGGGCGCGAGCAGTACTTC. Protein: CASSGLAGGREQYF.

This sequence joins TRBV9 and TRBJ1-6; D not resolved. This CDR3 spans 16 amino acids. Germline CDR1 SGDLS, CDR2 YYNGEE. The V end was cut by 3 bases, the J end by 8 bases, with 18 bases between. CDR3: CASSAFVGPSDSPLHF. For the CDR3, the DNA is TGTGCCAGCAGCGCATTTGTTGGTCCTTCGGATTCACCCCTCCACTTT.

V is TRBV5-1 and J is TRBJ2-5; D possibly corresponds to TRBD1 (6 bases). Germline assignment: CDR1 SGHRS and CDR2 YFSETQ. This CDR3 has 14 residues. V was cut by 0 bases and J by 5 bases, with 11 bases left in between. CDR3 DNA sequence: TGCGCCAGCAGCTTGGGAGGGGGTCGGGAGACCCAGTACTTC. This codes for CASSLGGGRETQYF.

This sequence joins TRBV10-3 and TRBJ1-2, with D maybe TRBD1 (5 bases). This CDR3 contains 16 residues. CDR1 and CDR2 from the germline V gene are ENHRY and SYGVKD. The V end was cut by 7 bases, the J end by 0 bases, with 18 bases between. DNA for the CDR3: TGTGCCATCACTCCGGGGGTCTCGGGAACTAACTATGGCTACACCTTC. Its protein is CAITPGVSGTNYGYTF.

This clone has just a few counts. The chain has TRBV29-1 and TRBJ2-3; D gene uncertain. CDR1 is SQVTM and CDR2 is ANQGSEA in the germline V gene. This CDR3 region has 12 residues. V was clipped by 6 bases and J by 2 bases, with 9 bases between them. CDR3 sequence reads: CSVNEATDTQYF. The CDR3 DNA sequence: TGCAGCGTGAACGAAGCCACAGATACGCAGTATTTT.